This section outlines one T cell receptor beta chain sequence together with its context. TCRdb's table, derived via immunoSEQ multiplex PCR, lists solely in-frame clones and lacks some. The table has a few hundred thousand clones, approximately 85% seen once. Trimming removed 6 bases from V and 5 bases from J; junction bases left unmatched: 5. Germline CDR1 is SGHTA and CDR2 is FQGNSA. This CDR3 has 13 amino acids. This record belongs to a study of blood T cell repertoires in COVID-19. Across the whole study: PBMCs, B-cell-depleted T cells, or T cells were the source of the cDNA or gDNA that made up the material.

The TCR was taken from a woman aged 45-59 years who had been exposed to COVID-19. The rearrangement uses TRBV7-2 and TRBJ1-2; 8 bases line up with TRBD1. Sequences were obtained from PBMCs or T cells enriched from blood (not recorded which). For the CDR3, the DNA is TGTGCCAGCAGACCCACAGGGGGGTATGGCTACACCTTC. Amino acid sequence: CASRPTGGYGYTF. Full variable domain (missing parts from reference TRBV7-2 and TRBJ1-2): GAGVSQSPSNKVTEKGKDVELRCDPISGHTALYWYRQSLGQGLEFLIYFQGNSAPDKSGLPSDRFSAERTGGSVSTLTIQRTQQEDSAVYLCASRPTGGYGYTFGSGTRLTVV.